Each of the 26 T cell receptor beta chains below was sequenced from the same sample in a study of blood T cell repertoires in COVID-19. TCRdb's table, derived via immunoSEQ multiplex PCR, lists solely in-frame clones and lacks some. The sample includes roughly 220,000 clones, about 85% of them seen just once. Sequenced sample: peripheral blood. The origin of the receptors is a man aged 50-60 years who had recovered from COVID-19.

The chain uses TRBV5-1 and TRBJ1-3; 8 bases fit TRBD1. The V segment lost 4 bases and the J segment 6 bases; nucleotides outside the gene matches: 9. The CDR3 spans 15 residues. The V gene's germline CDR1 is SGHRS and CDR2 YFSETQ. CDR3: CASSTQTGAENTIYF. The CDR3 coding sequence is TGCGCCAGCAGCACCCAGACAGGGGCGGAAAACACCATATATTTT.

J is TRBJ1-4 and V is TRBV6-6, with TRBD1 as a possible D gene (6 bases). The CDR3 contains 14 residues. CDR1 is MNHNY and CDR2 is SVGAGI in the germline V gene (reference sequence). V shed 4 bases and J shed 6 bases, with 12 bases lying between them. For the CDR3, the DNA is TGTGCCAGCAGTTTACAGGGTGGTGATGAAAAACTGTTTTTT. It is translated as CASSLQGGDEKLFF.

The chain links TRBV27 to TRBJ2-6; D possibly corresponds to TRBD2 (5 bases). Germline V gives CDR1 MNHEY, CDR2 SMNVEV (reference sequence). This CDR3 contains 15 residues. Trimming cost V 4 bases and J 2 bases, with 9 bases left between them. DNA for the CDR3: TGTGCCAGCAGTTACAGACTACCTGGGGCCAACGTCCTGACTTTC. Protein product: CASSYRLPGANVLTF.

The chain links TRBV6-5 to TRBJ2-2, with D possibly being TRBD2 (6 bases). V was clipped by 2 bases and J by 0 bases, with 10 bases between them. This CDR3 spans 16 amino acids. In germline, CDR1 is MNHEY, CDR2 SVGAGI. CDR3 in amino acids: CASSYGGGTNTGELFF. CDR3 DNA sequence: TGTGCCAGCAGTTACGGCGGAGGGACGAACACCGGGGAGCTGTTTTTT.

The chain employs TRBV28 and TRBJ1-5, with TRBD1 as a possible D gene (5 bases). V dropped 2 bases and J dropped 2 bases, with 10 bases sitting between them. The CDR3 is 15 residues long. CDR1 MDHEN and CDR2 SYDVKM come from the germline V gene. The CDR3 DNA sequence: TGTGCCAGCAGTTTACAGGGTATTGGCAATCAGCCCCAGCATTTT. Protein product: CASSLQGIGNQPQHF.

This chain connects TRBV3-1 (or the pseudogene TRBV3-2) to TRBJ2-1, with 10 bases fitting TRBD1. The CDR3 totals 15 residues. Germline V lookup: CDR1 LGHDT, CDR2 YNNKEL (reference sequence). The V and J ends lost 7 bases and 7 bases, in that order; junction bases with no gene match: 10. CDR3 amino acids: CASNPGTGAGNEQFF. The CDR3 bases are TGTGCCAGCAACCCCGGGACAGGGGCCGGGAATGAGCAGTTCTTC.

The chain recombines TRBV5-1 with TRBJ2-1; 11 bases line up with TRBD2. The CDR3 spans 16 residues. The germline gives CDR1 SGHRS, CDR2 YFSETQ. The J segment lost 6 bases and the V segment lost 7 bases, leaving 12 bases of the junction unmatched. DNA of the CDR3: TGCGCCAGCGCGAGGAGACCGGGACTAGCGGCCAATGAGCAGTTCTTC. Translated: CASARRPGLAANEQFF.

The gene calls are TRBV19 and TRBJ2-7; 10 bases map to TRBD2. Germline V CDR1 and CDR2: LNHDA, SQIVND (reference sequence). V shed 1 base and J 2 bases; nucleotides not matched to a gene: 11. There are 18 residues in the CDR3. The DNA of the CDR3 is TGTGCCAGTAGTATAGTTGGGCTAGCGGGAGATTTCCCCTACGAGCAGTACTTC. This encodes CASSIVGLAGDFPYEQYF.

This chain joins TRBV28 and TRBJ1-5; TRBD1 matches at 9 bases. Germline lookup yields CDR1 MDHEN and CDR2 SYDVKM. The CDR3 runs 15 residues. V shed 4 bases, J shed 1 base, and the junction held 2 bases outside the gene matches. The CDR3 loop reads CASSSGTGSNQPQHF. The CDR3 region has the DNA TGTGCCAGCAGTTCAGGGACAGGGAGCAATCAGCCCCAGCATTTT.

V usage is TRBV5-1 and J usage is TRBJ2-5; perhaps TRBD1 as D (6 bases). This CDR3 comprises 15 residues. Between the trimmed V and J ends, which lost 9 bases and 1 base, there was a span of 19 bases. CDR1 is SGHRS, CDR2 YFSETQ, per germline. CDR3 protein: CATSMGAALQETQYF. The CDR3, as DNA: TGCGCCACCTCCATGGGGGCTGCCCTCCAAGAGACCCAGTACTTC.

The chain couples TRBV13 to TRBJ2-7, with D tentatively TRBD2 (5 bases). With 6 bases removed from V and 3 bases from J, the gap between germline ends came to 24 bases. The CDR3 runs 17 residues. In germline, CDR1 is PRHDT, CDR2 FYEKMQ (reference sequence). The CDR3, as DNA: TGTGCCAGCAGTCTATTAAGCGCGGGCCCACGAATCTACGAGCAGTACTTC. It translates to CASSLLSAGPRIYEQYF.

The chain links TRBV13 to TRBJ2-2; 16 bases line up with TRBD2. The CDR3 extends over 19 amino acids. V trimming: 5 bases; J trimming: 4 bases; junction bases outside the gene matches: 10. CDR1 is PRHDT and CDR2 is FYEKMQ in the germline V gene (reference sequence). CDR3 bases: TGTGCCAGCAGCCGGGGACTAGCGGGAGGGCCGCGGGTCACCGGGGAGCTGTTTTTT. Its protein product is CASSRGLAGGPRVTGELFF.

As regards this clone: Germline is not matched at one junction end, which may reflect a read error. The rearrangement joins TRBV27 to TRBJ2-3; TRBD2 matches 7 bases. Germline assignment: CDR1 MNHEY and CDR2 SMNVEV (reference sequence). This CDR3 spans 14 amino acids. CDR3 nucleotides: TGTGCCAGCAGTTTGACGACTAGCATAGATACGCAGTATTTT. This encodes CASSLTTSIDTQYF.

This clone has a handful of counts. The V call is TRBV5-6, the J call TRBJ2-7; possible D gene TRBD2, 7 bases. Trimming stripped 5 bases from V and 6 bases from J, with 18 bases between. The CDR3 is made up of 14 amino acids. Germline loops: CDR1 SGHDT, CDR2 YYEEEE. This chain's CDR3 is CASRYRVGEGEQYF. The CDR3 region has the DNA TGTGCCAGCAGGTACAGGGTTGGGGAGGGCGAGCAGTACTTC.

The chain joins TRBV15 to TRBJ1-2; 9 nucleotides align to TRBD1. V lost 3 bases to trimming and J lost 8 bases; unmatched junction nucleotides: 10. The CDR3 totals 15 residues. Germline loops: CDR1 LNHNV, CDR2 YYDKDF (reference sequence). DNA of the CDR3: TGTGCCACCAGCAGGGGGGGGACAGGGATCGGCGGCTACACCTTC. The encoded protein is CATSRGGTGIGGYTF. Filled out from reference TRBV15 and TRBJ1-2, the complete variable domain reads DAMVIQNPRYQVTQFGKPVTLSCSQTLNHNVMYWYQQKSSQAPKLLFHYYDKDFNNEADTPDNFQSRRPNTSFCFLDIRSPGLGDTAMYLCATSRGGTGIGGYTFGSGTRLTVV.

This chain uses TRBV2 with TRBJ2-7; 7 bases are a match to TRBD1. Germline values: CDR1 SNHLY, CDR2 FYNNEI. The J segment lost 2 bases and the V segment lost 1 base, leaving 2 bases of the junction unmatched. CDR3 length equals 14 residues. The CDR3 sequence is CASSEDRGTYEQYF. Here the CDR3 DNA reads TGTGCCAGCAGTGAAGACAGGGGTACCTACGAGCAGTACTTC.

This chain joins TRBV11-2 and TRBJ2-2; 7 bases fit TRBD2. From germline, CDR1 is SGHAT and CDR2 FQNNGV. The CDR3 sequence is 17 residues long. The V and J ends lost 2 bases and 4 bases, in that order; junction bases with no gene match: 10. The CDR3, as DNA: TGTGCCAGCAGCTTAAGAAGCGGGACGAGTCGCACCGGGGAGCTGTTTTTT. It encodes CASSLRSGTSRTGELFF. Combining the CDR3 with reference TRBV11-2 and TRBJ2-2 gives the whole variable domain EAGVAQSPRYKIIEKRQSVAFWCNPISGHATLYWYQQILGQGPKLLIQFQNNGVVDDSQLPKDRFSAERLKGVDSTLKIQPAKLEDSAVYLCASSLRSGTSRTGELFFGEGSRLTVL.

J is TRBJ2-7 and V is TRBV29-1; 10 nucleotides match TRBD1. V was pared by 7 bases and J by 3 bases, with 3 bases of the junction left unmatched. The CDR3 runs 12 residues. Germline CDR1 reads SQVTM; CDR2 reads ANQGSEA. CDR3 amino acids: CSGRTGGYEQYF. The CDR3 nucleotides read TGCAGCGGCCGGACAGGGGGCTACGAGCAGTACTTC.

The chain combines TRBV27 with TRBJ1-1, with TRBD1 matching 8 bases. The CDR3 has 13 residues. Per germline, CDR1 MNHEY and CDR2 SMNVEV (reference sequence). Trimming at V came to 6 bases and at J to 5 bases, leaving 5 bases not matched to a gene. This CDR3 reads CASRTGGRTEAFF. For the CDR3, the DNA is TGTGCCAGCAGAACAGGGGGGAGGACTGAAGCTTTCTTT.

The V and J genes are TRBV6-1 and TRBJ2-7; maybe TRBD1 (6 bases). The germline V gene has CDR1 MNHNS and CDR2 SASEGT. Trimming stripped 2 bases from V and 0 bases from J, with 23 bases between. The CDR3 runs 19 residues. The DNA of the CDR3 is TGTGCCAGCAGTGAACCAAACTACAACCTCAACAGGGACTCCTACGAGCAGTACTTC. This translates into CASSEPNYNLNRDSYEQYF.

The chain couples TRBV28 to TRBJ1-1; 7 bases are shared with TRBD1. The V segment lost 8 bases and the J segment 4 bases; nucleotides outside the gene matches: 13. CDR1 and CDR2 from the germline V gene are MDHEN and SYDVKM. This CDR3 contains 15 residues. The CDR3, as DNA: TGTGCCAGCCCACCCAACGACAGGGTGGGCACTGAAGCTTTCTTT. Translation gives CASPPNDRVGTEAFF.

The chain uses TRBV5-1 and TRBJ2-1; perhaps TRBD2 as D (6 bases). The CDR3 loop spans 15 amino acids. The V and J ends lost 0 bases and 2 bases respectively, with 9 bases between them. The V gene's germline CDR1 is SGHRS and CDR2 YFSETQ. CDR3: CASSLAGETYNEQFF. In nucleotides, the CDR3 is TGCGCCAGCAGCTTGGCGGGAGAAACCTACAATGAGCAGTTCTTC.

The chain links TRBV6-5 to TRBJ1-5, with TRBD1 matching 7 bases. Trimming cost V 6 bases and J 5 bases; bases outside gene matches: 4. The CDR3 consists of 13 residues. CDR1 is MNHEY and CDR2 is SVGAGI in the germline V gene. CDR3 nucleotides: TGTGCCAGCAGCCGACAGGGCGATCAGCCCCAGCATTTT. This gives the protein CASSRQGDQPQHF.

The rearrangement uses TRBV27 and TRBJ1-1; a weak D match, TRBD1 (5 bases). Germline lookup yields CDR1 MNHEY and CDR2 SMNVEV (reference sequence). Trimming pared 5 bases from V and 8 bases from J, leaving 24 bases between. CDR3 length: 16 residues. The DNA of the CDR3 is TGTGCCAGCAGTGCCCGGGGGAGCCAAAAATATACAGAAGCTTTCTTT. This encodes CASSARGSQKYTEAFF.

This clone is a singleton in its sample. The V gene is TRBV28, the J gene TRBJ2-7, with D unresolved. Germline V CDR1 and CDR2: MDHEN, SYDVKM. The germline V and J ends were trimmed by 5 bases and 3 bases, with 11 bases remaining between them. The length of the CDR3 is 13 residues. CDR3 coding DNA: TGTGCCAGCAGTCACTCCCCTCGCTACGAGCAGTACTTC. It is translated as CASSHSPRYEQYF. Supplemented by reference TRBV28 and TRBJ2-7, the full variable domain reads DVKVTQSSRYLVKRTGEKVFLECVQDMDHENMFWYRQDPGLGLRLIYFSYDVKMKEKGDIPEGYSVSREKKERFSLILESASTNQTSMYLCASSHSPRYEQYFGPGTRLTVT.

The V gene is TRBV19, the J gene TRBJ2-1; TRBD1 is a possible D gene (6 bases). The CDR3 totals 12 residues. Germline values: CDR1 LNHDA, CDR2 SQIVND (reference sequence). Trimming removed 5 bases at V and 10 bases at J, with 12 bases between. The CDR3 is CASSAGTREQFF. The CDR3 DNA follows: TGTGCCAGTAGTGCAGGGACAAGGGAGCAGTTCTTC.